This T cell receptor beta chain is drawn from a study of CD8+CD57+ T cells in acquired aplastic anemia. Study context: DNA recovered from sorted CD4+ and CD8+ cells had a mean of approximately 3.5 ug. Read counts for CD4+ cells (from healthy donors) averaged roughly 11 million.

Worth noting for this clonotype: Its antigen is undetermined.

The CDR3 consists of 10 residues. The ends were cut back, 6 bases at V and 9 bases at J, with 6 bases in the middle. Germline V lookup: CDR1 WNHNN, CDR2 SYGVQD (reference sequence). Genomic DNA constituted the template upon which TCR beta VDJ and CDR3 profiling was performed. TCRdb passed the reads through MiXCR, listing each CDR3 protein once. The repertoire consists of a few hundred thousand distinct CDR3 sequences, with 61% occurring once and the leading ten covering approximately 30%. Overall study results and limits: Shared by patients and controls, roughly 28 CD8+ CDR3s were abundant in patients.

Sequencing used sorted CD4+, CD8+, or CD8+CD57+ T cells (not recorded which) from PBMCs. The V and J genes are TRBV10-1 and TRBJ1-5; TRBD1 might be the D (5 bases). The receptor was derived from a human donor in good health. The CDR3 loop is CASSQGPQHF. The CDR3 nucleotides read TGCGCCAGCAGCCAGGGGCCCCAGCATTTT.